Listed here are 20 T cell receptor beta chains from one sample, sequenced in a study of T cell repertoires in cytomegalovirus infection. TCRdb itself ran the reads through MiXCR, one entry per CDR3 protein. The sample records about 890,000 distinct CDR3 sequences, roughly 30% being singletons. The antigens of these receptors remain unknown. The sequencing used cultured CD8+ T cells from PBMCs, collected from culture after CMV antigen stimulation. The receptors were gathered from a human donor in good health (CMV status not recorded). Some clones in this sample may be carry-over from other donors' samples.

In its sample, this clonotype was seen many times. The genes are TRBV12-3 or TRBV12-4 and TRBJ2-3; D is perhaps TRBD2 (5 bases). The V and J ends lost 6 bases and 3 bases respectively, with 10 bases between them. The CDR3 extends over 13 amino acids. This CDR3 reads CASSPGVTDTQYF. CDR3 sequence (DNA): TGTGCCAGCAGCCCCGGGGTGACAGATACGCAGTATTTT.

This clonotype has ten or more counts. The chain is built from TRBV7-6 and TRBJ2-3, with 10 bases fitting TRBD2. The CDR3 spans 15 residues. Germline values: CDR1 SGHVS, CDR2 FNYEAQ. Losses at the gene ends were 7 bases for V and 2 bases for J; bases not matched to a gene: 6. This CDR3 is CASTIAGGPTDTQYF. CDR3 sequence (DNA): TGTGCCAGCACCATAGCGGGGGGTCCCACAGATACGCAGTATTTT.

At least ten counts were recorded for this clonotype. The V and J genes are TRBV12-3 or TRBV12-4 and TRBJ2-1, with D tentatively TRBD1 or TRBD2 (6 bases each). The CDR3 is made up of 15 amino acids. V lost 7 bases and J 0 bases, leaving 13 bases between the germline ends. The CDR3, as DNA: TGTGCCAGCACGAAGGGGGGCAACTCCTACAATGAGCAGTTCTTC. It encodes CASTKGGNSYNEQFF.

The chain has TRBV25-1 and TRBJ1-3, with D possibly being TRBD1 (6 bases). The CDR3 runs 14 residues. Trimming stripped 3 bases from V and 4 bases from J, with 10 bases between. Germline CDR1 MGHDK, CDR2 SYGVNS. CDR3 coding DNA: TGTGCCAGCAGTGATAGGAGGGGGGGAAACACCATATATTTT. Encoded protein: CASSDRRGGNTIYF.

V usage is TRBV4-2 and J usage is TRBJ2-6, with no clear D. The ends were cut back, 3 bases at V and 4 bases at J, with 7 bases in the middle. CDR3 length: 14 amino acids. CDR1 and CDR2 from the germline V gene are LGHNA and YNFKEQ. The CDR3 spells CASSHGGGANVLTF. CDR3 nucleotide sequence: TGTGCCAGCAGCCACGGTGGGGGGGCCAACGTCCTGACTTTC.

V and J are TRBV4-3 and TRBJ2-1, with a possible D match to TRBD2 (6 bases). V was pared by 0 bases and J by 6 bases, with 18 bases between. Germline CDR1 and CDR2: LGHNA and YSLEER. The CDR3 loop spans 17 amino acids. The CDR3 is CASSQEVGGATINEQFF. The CDR3 nucleotides read TGCGCCAGCAGCCAAGAGGTCGGCGGGGCGACTATCAATGAGCAGTTCTTC.

The chain couples TRBV2 to TRBJ2-1; D call uncertain. Germline lookup yields CDR1 SNHLY and CDR2 FYNNEI. This CDR3 spans 12 amino acids. V lost 6 bases to trimming and J lost 4 bases, with 7 bases between them. The CDR3 DNA reads as TGTGCCAGCAGGCCGGGTTACAATGAGCAGTTCTTC. Translated, it gives CASRPGYNEQFF.

There are a few counts of this clonotype. The chain employs TRBV7-6 and TRBJ2-2; D is perhaps TRBD1 (6 bases). Trimming pared 2 bases from V and 1 base from J, leaving 11 bases between. Per germline, CDR1 SGHVS and CDR2 FNYEAQ. CDR3 length: 16 residues. The CDR3 protein is CASSLPGHMNTGELFF. CDR3 DNA sequence: TGTGCCAGCAGCTTACCGGGACACATGAACACCGGGGAGCTGTTTTTT.

This clonotype appeared a few times. V gene TRBV27 combines with J gene TRBJ2-2; 9 nucleotides line up with TRBD1. CDR3 length equals 15 residues. Germline lookup yields CDR1 MNHEY and CDR2 SMNVEV (reference sequence). V dropped 9 bases and J dropped 1; count of bases not matched to a gene: 6. CDR3 in DNA: TGTGCCAGTTCGACGGGACAGGGGAACACCGGGGAGCTGTTTTTT. It is translated as CASSTGQGNTGELFF.

This clonotype was counted only a few times. V usage is TRBV27 and J usage is TRBJ1-5, with D possibly matching TRBD1 (5 bases). This CDR3 contains 13 residues. Trimming stripped 0 bases from V and 10 bases from J, with 10 bases between. From germline, CDR1 is MNHEY and CDR2 SMNVEV (reference sequence). The CDR3 DNA reads TGTGCCAGCAGTTTATCTCTTGGACAACCCCAGCATTTT. Translation gives CASSLSLGQPQHF.

V and J are TRBV6-1 and TRBJ2-3; D gene ambiguous. The CDR3 has 16 amino acids. Germline V lookup: CDR1 MNHNS, CDR2 SASEGT. Trimming took off 3 bases at V and 6 bases at J, with 19 bases between the two ends. The DNA for the CDR3 is TGTGCCAGCAGTGATTCTACCCTCCCCCCCGACGATACGCAGTATTTT. It translates to CASSDSTLPPDDTQYF.

There are many counts of this clonotype. This chain joins TRBV29-1 and TRBJ2-3; 12 bases agree with TRBD2. Germline-derived CDR1 and CDR2 are SQVTM and ANQGSEA. This CDR3 is 15 amino acids long. V trimming: 5 bases; J trimming: 1 base; junction bases outside the gene matches: 4. The CDR3 loop reads CSVRPSGGGTDTQYF. CDR3 bases: TGCAGCGTTAGACCTAGCGGGGGGGGCACAGATACGCAGTATTTT.

This clonotype has more than one count but fewer than ten. V usage is TRBV6-5 and J usage is TRBJ2-1; possibly TRBD1 or TRBD2 for D (5 bases each). Germline CDR1 reads MNHEY; CDR2 reads SVGAGI. The CDR3 consists of 15 residues. The V gene lost 4 bases and the J gene lost 0 bases, with 10 bases spanning the gap. DNA for the CDR3: TGTGCCAGCAGTTCCAGGGACGTCTCCTACAATGAGCAGTTCTTC. It specifies CASSSRDVSYNEQFF.

V usage is TRBV28 and J usage is TRBJ2-5; 12 nucleotides align to TRBD1. V shed 1 base, J shed 4 bases, and the junction held 7 bases outside the gene matches. Germline V gene sequence: CDR1 MDHEN, CDR2 SYDVKM. CDR3 length equals 17 residues. DNA of the CDR3: TGTGCCAGCAGTTTATTCCAGGGACAGGGGGCCTTAGAGACCCAGTACTTC. This encodes CASSLFQGQGALETQYF.

The chain combines TRBV7-4 with TRBJ1-4, with D maybe TRBD1 (6 bases). V was shortened by 5 bases and J by 8 bases, with 18 bases between the two germline ends. The CDR3 totals 15 residues. Germline lookup yields CDR1 SGHVT and CDR2 SQSDAQ. This CDR3 reads CASSTQGPQAEKLFF. DNA for the CDR3: TGTGCCAGCAGCACTCAGGGGCCTCAGGCGGAAAAACTGTTTTTT.

Of note for this clonotype: A clone one base away is much larger, so this may be a read error. CDR3 DNA: TGTACCAGCTATTCTTTGGGCAGAGACACCGGGGAGCTGTTTTTT. Protein sequence: CTSYSLGRDTGELFF. The rearrangement links TRBV7-4 to TRBJ2-2, with D hard to call. The CDR3 has 15 residues. Per the germline V gene, CDR1 is SGHVT and CDR2 is SQSDAQ.

This clonotype was seen only a few times. V is TRBV11-2 and J is TRBJ2-7; D might be TRBD1 (6 bases). Germline lookup yields CDR1 SGHAT and CDR2 FQNNGV. CDR3 length: 16 amino acids. Trimming stripped 5 bases from V and 3 bases from J, with 20 bases between. The CDR3 DNA reads as TGTGCCAGCAGCCCCGGTGAGCAGGGGATCTTCTACGAGCAGTACTTC. Protein: CASSPGEQGIFYEQYF.

This clonotype was seen only a few times. DNA for the CDR3: TGTGCCAGCAGTCCCGACAGTTCCTTTGTCTATGGCTACACCTTC. Translation gives CASSPDSSFVYGYTF. The rearrangement joins TRBV28 to TRBJ1-2, with D tentatively TRBD1 (5 bases). Germline CDR1 is MDHEN and CDR2 is SYDVKM. Trimming pared 5 bases from V and 4 bases from J, leaving 17 bases between. CDR3 length equals 15 residues.

This clonotype was seen only a few times. The rearrangement uses TRBV6-2 or TRBV6-3 and TRBJ1-1; the match to TRBD1 covers 10 bases. V lost 6 bases, J lost 5 bases, and 12 bases stayed unmatched. The CDR3 runs to 16 residues. Germline V gene data show CDR1 as MNHEY and CDR2 as SVGEGT. CDR3 sequence reads: CASSPDVWDRGTEAFF. CDR3 in DNA: TGTGCCAGCAGCCCCGATGTCTGGGACAGGGGAACTGAAGCTTTCTTT.

This rearrangement joins TRBV15 to TRBJ2-1; either TRBD1 or TRBD2 may fit D (6 bases each). This CDR3 has 15 residues. Germline V CDR1 and CDR2: LNHNV, YYDKDF (reference sequence). V gave up 1 base and J gave up 7 bases, with 14 bases separating them. The CDR3 bases are TGTGCCACCAGCAGAGTCGGGGGCACGAGGAATGAGCAGTTCTTC. This sequence encodes CATSRVGGTRNEQFF. The complete variable domain, with remaining parts taken from reference TRBV15 and TRBJ2-1, reads DAMVIQNPRYQVTQFGKPVTLSCSQTLNHNVMYWYQQKSSQAPKLLFHYYDKDFNNEADTPDNFQSRRPNTSFCFLDIRSPGLGDTAMYLCATSRVGGTRNEQFFGPGTRLTVL.